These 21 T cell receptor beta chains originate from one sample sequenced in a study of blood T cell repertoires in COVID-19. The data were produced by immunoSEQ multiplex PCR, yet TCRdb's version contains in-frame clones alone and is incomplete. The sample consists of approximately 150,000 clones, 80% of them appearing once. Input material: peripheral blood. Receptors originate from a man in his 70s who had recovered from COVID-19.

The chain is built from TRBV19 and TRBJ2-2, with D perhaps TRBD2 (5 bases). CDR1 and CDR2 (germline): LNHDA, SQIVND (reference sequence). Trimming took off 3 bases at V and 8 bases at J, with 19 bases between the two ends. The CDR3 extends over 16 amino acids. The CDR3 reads CASSIFDMRVKGELFF. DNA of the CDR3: TGTGCCAGTAGTATTTTCGATATGCGGGTTAAGGGGGAGCTGTTTTTT.

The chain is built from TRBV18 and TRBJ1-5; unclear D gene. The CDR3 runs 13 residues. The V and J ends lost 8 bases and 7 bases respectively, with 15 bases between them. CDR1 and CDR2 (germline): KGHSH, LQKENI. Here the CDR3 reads CASTVGVDQPQHF. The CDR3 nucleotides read TGTGCCAGCACAGTCGGGGTGGACCAGCCCCAGCATTTT.

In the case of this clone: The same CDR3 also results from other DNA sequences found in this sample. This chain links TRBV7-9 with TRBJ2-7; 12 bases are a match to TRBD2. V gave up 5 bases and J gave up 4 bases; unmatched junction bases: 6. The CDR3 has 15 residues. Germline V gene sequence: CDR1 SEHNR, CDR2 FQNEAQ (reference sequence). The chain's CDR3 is CASSPRTSGIYEQYF. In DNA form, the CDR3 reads TGTGCCAGCAGCCCGAGGACTAGCGGGATTTACGAGCAGTACTTC.

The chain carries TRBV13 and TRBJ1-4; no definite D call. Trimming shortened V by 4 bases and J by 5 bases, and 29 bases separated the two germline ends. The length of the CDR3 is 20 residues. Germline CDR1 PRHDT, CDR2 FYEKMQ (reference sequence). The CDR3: CASSSTDAEGPGAGNEKLFF. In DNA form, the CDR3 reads TGTGCCAGCAGCTCTACCGACGCCGAAGGGCCGGGAGCCGGGAATGAAAAACTGTTTTTT.

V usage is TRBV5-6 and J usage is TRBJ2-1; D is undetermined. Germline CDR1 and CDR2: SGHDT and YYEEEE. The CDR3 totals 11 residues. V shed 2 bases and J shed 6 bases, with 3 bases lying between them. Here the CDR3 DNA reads TGTGCCAGCAGCTTCATCAATGAGCAGTTCTTC. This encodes CASSFINEQFF.

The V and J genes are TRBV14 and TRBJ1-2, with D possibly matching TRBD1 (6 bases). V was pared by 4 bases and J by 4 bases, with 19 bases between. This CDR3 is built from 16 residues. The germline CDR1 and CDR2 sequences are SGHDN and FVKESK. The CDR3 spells CASSPLLGAPLYGYTF. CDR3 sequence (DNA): TGTGCCAGCAGCCCGCTATTGGGGGCACCCCTCTATGGCTACACCTTC.

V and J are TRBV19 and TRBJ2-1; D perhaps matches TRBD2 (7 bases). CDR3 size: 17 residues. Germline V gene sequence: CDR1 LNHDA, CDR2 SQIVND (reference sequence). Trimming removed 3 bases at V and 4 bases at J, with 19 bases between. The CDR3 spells CASSIGAGAVKYNEQFF. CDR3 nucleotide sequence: TGTGCCAGTAGTATCGGCGCGGGGGCTGTTAAATACAATGAGCAGTTCTTC.

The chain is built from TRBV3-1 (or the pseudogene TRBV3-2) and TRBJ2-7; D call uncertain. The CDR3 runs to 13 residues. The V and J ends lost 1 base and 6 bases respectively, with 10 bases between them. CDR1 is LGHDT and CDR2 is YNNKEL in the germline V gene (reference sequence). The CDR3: CASSQVSAAEQYF. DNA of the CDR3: TGTGCCAGCAGCCAAGTGTCGGCGGCCGAGCAGTACTTC.

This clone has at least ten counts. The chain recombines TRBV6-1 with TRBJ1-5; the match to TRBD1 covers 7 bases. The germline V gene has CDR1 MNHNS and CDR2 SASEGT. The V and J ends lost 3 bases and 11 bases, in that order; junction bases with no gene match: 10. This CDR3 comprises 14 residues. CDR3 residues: CASSDAGGRGAQHF. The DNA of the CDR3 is TGTGCCAGCAGTGACGCAGGGGGTAGGGGTGCCCAGCATTTT.

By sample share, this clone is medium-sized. CDR3 region: CASSTWGDNEQFF. In DNA, the CDR3 is TGTGCCAGCAGCACCTGGGGGGACAATGAGCAGTTCTTC. This chain connects TRBV7-8 to TRBJ2-1; maybe TRBD2 (6 bases). The CDR3 totals 13 residues. The V end lost 5 bases, the J end lost 5 bases, and 10 bases lay between the germline ends. Germline V gene data show CDR1 as SGHVS and CDR2 as FQNEAQ.

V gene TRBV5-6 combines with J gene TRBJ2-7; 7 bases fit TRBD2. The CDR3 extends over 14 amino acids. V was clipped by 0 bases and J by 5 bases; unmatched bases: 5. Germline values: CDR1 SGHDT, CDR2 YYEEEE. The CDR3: CASSLVRESNEQYF. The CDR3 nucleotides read TGTGCCAGCAGCTTGGTGCGGGAGAGCAACGAGCAGTACTTC. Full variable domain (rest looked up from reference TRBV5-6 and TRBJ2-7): DAGVTQSPTHLIKTRGQQVTLRCSPKSGHDTVSWYQQALGQGPQFIFQYYEEEERQRGNFPDRFSGHQFPNYSSELNVNALLLGDSALYLCASSLVRESNEQYFGPGTRLTVT.

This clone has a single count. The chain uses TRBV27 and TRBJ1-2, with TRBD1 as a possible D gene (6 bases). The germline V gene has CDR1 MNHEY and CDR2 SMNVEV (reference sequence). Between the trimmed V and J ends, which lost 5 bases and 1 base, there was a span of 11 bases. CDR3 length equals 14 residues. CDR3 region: CASSSPGHNYGYTF. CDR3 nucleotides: TGTGCCAGCAGTAGCCCGGGACATAACTATGGCTACACCTTC.

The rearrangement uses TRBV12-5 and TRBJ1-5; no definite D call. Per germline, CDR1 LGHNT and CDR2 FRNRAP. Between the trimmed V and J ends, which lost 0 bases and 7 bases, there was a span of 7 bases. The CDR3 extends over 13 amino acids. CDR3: CASGLVLSQPQHF. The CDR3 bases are TGTGCTAGTGGTTTGGTTCTTTCCCAGCCCCAGCATTTT. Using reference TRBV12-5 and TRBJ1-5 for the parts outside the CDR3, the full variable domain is DARVTQTPRHKVTEMGQEVTMRCQPILGHNTVFWYRQTMMQGLELLAYFRNRAPLDDSGMPKDRFSAEMPDATLATLKIQPSEPRDSAVYFCASGLVLSQPQHFGDGTRLSIL.

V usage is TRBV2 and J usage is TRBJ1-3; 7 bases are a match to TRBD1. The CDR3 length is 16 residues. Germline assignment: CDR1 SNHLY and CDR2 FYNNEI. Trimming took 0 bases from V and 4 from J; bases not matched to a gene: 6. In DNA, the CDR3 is TGTGCCAGCAGTGAAGCGGAACAGGGGTACGGAAACACCATATATTTT. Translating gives CASSEAEQGYGNTIYF.

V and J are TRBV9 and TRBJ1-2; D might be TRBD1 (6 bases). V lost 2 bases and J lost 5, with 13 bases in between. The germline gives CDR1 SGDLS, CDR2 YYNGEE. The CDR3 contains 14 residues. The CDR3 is CASSVEPQGYGYTF. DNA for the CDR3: TGTGCCAGCAGCGTCGAGCCACAGGGATATGGCTACACCTTC. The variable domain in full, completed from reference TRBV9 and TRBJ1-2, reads DSGVTQTPKHLITATGQRVTLRCSPRSGDLSVYWYQQSLDQGLQFLIQYYNGEERAKGNILERFSAQQFPDLHSELNLSSLELGDSALYFCASSVEPQGYGYTFGSGTRLTVV.

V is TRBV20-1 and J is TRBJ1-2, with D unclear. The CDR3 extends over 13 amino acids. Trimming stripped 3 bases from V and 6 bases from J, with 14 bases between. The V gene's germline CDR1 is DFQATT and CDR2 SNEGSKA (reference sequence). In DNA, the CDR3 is TGCAGTGCTAGTCCCAGCGACTGGGATGGCTACACCTTC. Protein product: CSASPSDWDGYTF.

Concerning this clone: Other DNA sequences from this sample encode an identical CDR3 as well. The CDR3: CASSLGQTDTQYF. As DNA, the CDR3 is TGCGCCAGCAGCTTGGGACAGACAGATACGCAGTATTTT. This chain uses TRBV5-1 with TRBJ2-3; perhaps TRBD1 as D (5 bases). Germline V gives CDR1 SGHRS, CDR2 YFSETQ. Deletions cut 0 bases from V and 3 bases from J, with 5 bases between. This CDR3 is built from 13 residues. Full variable domain (rest looked up from reference TRBV5-1 and TRBJ2-3): KAGVTQTPRYLIKTRGQQVTLSCSPISGHRSVSWYQQTPGQGLQFLFEYFSETQRNKGNFPGRFSGRQFSNSRSEMNVSTLELGDSALYLCASSLGQTDTQYFGPGTRLTVL.

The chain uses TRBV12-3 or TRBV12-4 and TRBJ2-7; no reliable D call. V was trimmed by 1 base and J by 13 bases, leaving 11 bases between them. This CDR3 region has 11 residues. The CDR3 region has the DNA TGTGCCAGCAGTTTAGGCGGTACCGCCTACTTC. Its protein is CASSLGGTAYF.

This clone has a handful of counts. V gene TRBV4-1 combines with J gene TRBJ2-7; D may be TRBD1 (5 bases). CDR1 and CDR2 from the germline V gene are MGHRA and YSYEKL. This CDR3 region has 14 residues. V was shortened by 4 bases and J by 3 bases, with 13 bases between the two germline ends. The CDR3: CASSPGPQGYEQYF. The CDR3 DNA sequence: TGCGCCAGCAGCCCCGGGCCCCAGGGCTACGAGCAGTACTTC.

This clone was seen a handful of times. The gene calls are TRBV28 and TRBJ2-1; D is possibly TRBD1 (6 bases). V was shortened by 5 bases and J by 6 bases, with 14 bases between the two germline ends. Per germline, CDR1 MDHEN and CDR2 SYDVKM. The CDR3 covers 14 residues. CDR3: CASSPGTRANEQFF. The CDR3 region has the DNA TGTGCCAGCAGTCCCGGGACAAGGGCCAATGAGCAGTTCTTC. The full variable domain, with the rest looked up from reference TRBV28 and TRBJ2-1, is DVKVTQSSRYLVKRTGEKVFLECVQDMDHENMFWYRQDPGLGLRLIYFSYDVKMKEKGDIPEGYSVSREKKERFSLILESASTNQTSMYLCASSPGTRANEQFFGPGTRLTVL.

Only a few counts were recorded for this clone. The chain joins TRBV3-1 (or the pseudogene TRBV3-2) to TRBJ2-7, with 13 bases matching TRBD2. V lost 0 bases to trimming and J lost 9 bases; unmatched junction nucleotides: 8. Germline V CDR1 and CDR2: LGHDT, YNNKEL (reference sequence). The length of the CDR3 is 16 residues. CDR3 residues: CASSQDPGLAGRLQYF. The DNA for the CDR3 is TGTGCCAGCAGCCAAGATCCGGGACTAGCGGGAAGGCTGCAGTACTTC.